The 29 T cell receptor beta chains presented below share a single source sample, sequenced in a study of shared T cell receptors in the human thymus. TCRdb's copy holds only in-frame clones and misses some; the assay was immunoSEQ multiplex PCR. The data show hundreds of thousands of clones, around 95% seen once. Sequencing was performed on thymocytes. Receptors originate from a human donor.

This clone has a single count. The chain uses TRBV14 and TRBJ1-1, with TRBD1 matching 9 bases. The CDR3 length is 21 residues. Per germline, CDR1 SGHDN and CDR2 FVKESK. V lost 1 base, J lost 3 bases, and 21 bases stayed unmatched. Here the CDR3 DNA reads TGTGCCAGCAGCCAAGGCGTGTGGAGGGACAGGGTTTTTCGTGGTGACACTGAAGCTTTCTTT. Translation: CASSQGVWRDRVFRGDTEAFF.

The rearrangement links TRBV7-9 to TRBJ2-1, with 7 bases identical to TRBD2. V gave up 6 bases and J gave up 4 bases; unmatched junction bases: 12. Germline lookup yields CDR1 SEHNR and CDR2 FQNEAQ (reference sequence). This CDR3 is 16 amino acids long. The CDR3 DNA sequence: TGTGCCAGCAGTCCCCCGGGGAGCGGGGCATACAATGAGCAGTTCTTC. Amino acid sequence: CASSPPGSGAYNEQFF.

This chain uses TRBV5-1 with TRBJ2-1; perhaps TRBD2 as D (6 bases). V gave up 6 bases and J gave up 6 bases, with 13 bases separating them. This CDR3 is built from 13 residues. CDR1 is SGHRS, CDR2 YFSETQ, per germline. The CDR3 nucleotides are TGCGCCAGCAACCACACTAGCCGCAATGAGCAGTTCTTC. This codes for CASNHTSRNEQFF.

The rearrangement links TRBV5-1 to TRBJ2-5, with D hard to call. The V gene's germline CDR1 is SGHRS and CDR2 YFSETQ. V shed 3 bases and J shed 1 base, with 13 bases lying between them. CDR3 size: 15 residues. The CDR3 here is CASSWDIGPQETQYF. The CDR3 region has the DNA TGCGCCAGCAGCTGGGATATCGGTCCCCAAGAGACCCAGTACTTC. The whole variable domain, filled in from reference TRBV5-1 and TRBJ2-5, reads KAGVTQTPRYLIKTRGQQVTLSCSPISGHRSVSWYQQTPGQGLQFLFEYFSETQRNKGNFPGRFSGRQFSNSRSEMNVSTLELGDSALYLCASSWDIGPQETQYFGPGTRLLVL.

The genes are TRBV5-1 and TRBJ2-3, with 13 bases fitting TRBD2. Germline values: CDR1 SGHRS, CDR2 YFSETQ. Trimming cost V 2 bases and J 8 bases; bases outside gene matches: 5. The CDR3 covers 15 residues. For the CDR3, the DNA is TGCGCCAGCAGCTTACTAGCGGGAGGGCCAACTACGCAGTATTTT. Translation: CASSLLAGGPTTQYF.

V is TRBV11-1 and J is TRBJ2-7; no firm D call. V gave up 6 bases and J gave up 2 bases, with 11 bases separating them. Per germline, CDR1 SGHAT and CDR2 FQDESV (reference sequence). The CDR3 extends over 13 amino acids. The CDR3 nucleotides read TGTGCCAGCAGAGCGCGAGAAACCTACGAGCAGTACTTC. This gives the protein CASRARETYEQYF.

The chain joins TRBV28 to TRBJ1-1, with a possible D match to TRBD1 (5 bases). The CDR3 has 16 residues. With 6 bases removed from V and 4 bases from J, the gap between germline ends came to 21 bases. The germline V gene encodes CDR1 MDHEN and CDR2 SYDVKM. For the CDR3, the DNA is TGTGCCAGCAGCAAATCCAGGGAGAATCTAGGCACTGAAGCTTTCTTT. Its translation: CASSKSRENLGTEAFF.

This chain links TRBV19 with TRBJ2-7, with a possible D match to TRBD1 (7 bases). Germline V gene sequence: CDR1 LNHDA, CDR2 SQIVND (reference sequence). The CDR3 totals 14 residues. Trimming pared 5 bases from V and 4 bases from J, leaving 15 bases between. CDR3 coding DNA: TGTGCCAGTAGTTGGTCAGGGGGGATTTACGAGCAGTACTTC. Amino acids: CASSWSGGIYEQYF.

The chain recombines TRBV5-4 with TRBJ2-5; the D is unclear. The CDR3 spans 14 residues. Germline V gives CDR1 SGHNT, CDR2 YYREEE (reference sequence). The V and J ends lost 4 bases and 6 bases respectively, with 16 bases between them. CDR3 sequence (DNA): TGTGCCAGCAGCCTCTCTAGAGCGAAGAAGACCCAGTACTTC. This gives the protein CASSLSRAKKTQYF.

The DNA for the CDR3 is TGCGCCAGCAGACTTCGACCAGGTGGGGGTGAGCAGTTCTTC. Protein product: CASRLRPGGGEQFF. J is TRBJ2-1 and V is TRBV10-2, with D perhaps TRBD1 or TRBD2 (5 bases each). Germline CDR1 is WSHSY and CDR2 is SAAADI. Trimming stripped 6 bases from V and 9 bases from J, with 18 bases between. The CDR3 contains 14 residues.

This sequence joins TRBV25-1 and TRBJ1-6, with a tentative D call TRBD1 (5 bases). The CDR3 is 15 residues long. Looked up from germline, CDR1 is MGHDK and CDR2 is SYGVNS. V was pared by 6 bases and J by 6 bases, with 15 bases between. For the CDR3, the DNA is TGTGCCAGCAGGGGACGTTCATACGTTAATTCACCCCTCCACTTT. Translation: CASRGRSYVNSPLHF.

The rearrangement joins TRBV7-3 to TRBJ2-2, with 7 positions matching TRBD1. V lost 8 bases and J lost 5; bases outside the gene matches: 8. This CDR3 comprises 14 residues. Germline loops: CDR1 SGHTA, CDR2 FQGTGA. CDR3 loop: CASQGRGFTGELFF. In DNA, the CDR3 is TGTGCCAGCCAAGGCAGGGGGTTTACCGGGGAGCTGTTTTTT.

The chain combines TRBV5-8 with TRBJ2-1; no definite D call. CDR1 and CDR2 (germline): SGHTS, YDEGEE. The length of the CDR3 is 17 residues. Trimming cost V 4 bases and J 3 bases, with 20 bases left between them. The CDR3 nucleotides read TGTGCCAGCAGCAAACCGGGCTACTCGTCGATCTACAATGAGCAGTTCTTC. It is translated as CASSKPGYSSIYNEQFF.

The chain couples TRBV28 to TRBJ2-2, with D tentatively TRBD1 (6 bases). Between the trimmed V and J ends, which lost 8 bases and 0 bases, there was a span of 7 bases. This CDR3 has 13 amino acids. Germline assignment: CDR1 MDHEN and CDR2 SYDVKM. Here the CDR3 DNA reads TGTGCCAGCTGGGGGCCGAACACCGGGGAGCTGTTTTTT. Protein product: CASWGPNTGELFF. Combining the CDR3 with reference TRBV28 and TRBJ2-2 gives the whole variable domain DVKVTQSSRYLVKRTGEKVFLECVQDMDHENMFWYRQDPGLGLRLIYFSYDVKMKEKGDIPEGYSVSREKKERFSLILESASTNQTSMYLCASWGPNTGELFFGEGSRLTVL.

The genes are TRBV19 and TRBJ2-5; weak D call: TRBD1 (6 bases). Germline CDR1 and CDR2: LNHDA and SQIVND (reference sequence). The CDR3 length is 15 residues. Trimming left V 3 bases short and J 1 base short, with 12 bases between. CDR3 protein: CASSIDTGLQETQYF. CDR3 DNA: TGTGCCAGTAGTATCGACACAGGGCTCCAAGAGACCCAGTACTTC.

The chain carries TRBV5-5 and TRBJ2-1, with D tentatively TRBD2 (5 bases). V was trimmed by 1 base and J by 6 bases, leaving 17 bases between them. Germline-derived CDR1 and CDR2 are SGHKS and YYEKEE (reference sequence). This CDR3 has 16 residues. The CDR3 DNA sequence: TGTGCCAGCAGCTTGCCTGGGCGGGCGACAATCAATGAGCAGTTCTTC. Protein: CASSLPGRATINEQFF.

This chain links TRBV30 with TRBJ2-4, with 8 positions matching TRBD1. CDR1 GTSNPN and CDR2 SVGIG come from the germline V gene (reference sequence). CDR3 length: 13 amino acids. Trimming cost V 8 bases and J 8 bases; bases outside gene matches: 11. In DNA form, the CDR3 reads TGTGCCACCTCAGGGGGCTTTCTGGACATTCAGTACTTC. Translation gives CATSGGFLDIQYF.

The V gene is TRBV27, the J gene TRBJ2-5; a weak D match, TRBD1 (6 bases). The CDR3 has 16 amino acids. Trimming stripped 6 bases from V and 0 bases from J, with 17 bases between. CDR1 and CDR2 from the germline V gene are MNHEY and SMNVEV (reference sequence). The CDR3 DNA is TGTGCCAGCAGGCCGCCCCCCCGACAGGACCAAGAGACCCAGTACTTC. It yields the protein CASRPPPRQDQETQYF.

The V and J genes are TRBV6-4 and TRBJ1-4; D call uncertain. V was clipped by 0 bases and J by 8 bases, with 10 bases between them. CDR1 MRHNA and CDR2 SNTAGT come from the germline V gene. The CDR3 has 14 residues. The CDR3 DNA reads TGTGCCAGCAGTGACTCGGGGAGAGGGGAAAAACTGTTTTTT. Residues: CASSDSGRGEKLFF.

The chain joins TRBV4-1 to TRBJ2-7; TRBD1 agrees at 8 bases. The CDR3 has 15 residues. Trimming took 3 bases from V and 4 from J; bases not matched to a gene: 8. Germline values: CDR1 MGHRA, CDR2 YSYEKL. The CDR3 sequence: CASSQFTGQGYEQYF. The DNA for the CDR3 is TGCGCCAGCAGCCAGTTCACCGGACAGGGATACGAGCAGTACTTC.

The CDR3 coding sequence is TGCGCCAGCGCGAAGAGTGGAGGTCTTAACTATGGCTACACCTTC. Protein product: CASAKSGGLNYGYTF. The V gene is TRBV4-1, the J gene TRBJ1-2; D unclear. Looked up from germline, CDR1 is MGHRA and CDR2 is YSYEKL. Trimming pared 8 bases from V and 1 base from J, leaving 17 bases between. CDR3 size: 15 residues.

This chain uses TRBV4-1 with TRBJ2-1, with D possibly TRBD1 on 6 matching bases. Deletions cut 4 bases from V and 8 bases from J, with 15 bases between. Germline V gene data show CDR1 as MGHRA and CDR2 as YSYEKL. This CDR3 is built from 14 residues. CDR3 loop: CASSLKGEYDEQFF. CDR3 sequence (DNA): TGCGCCAGCAGCCTTAAGGGGGAATACGATGAGCAGTTCTTC.

The J gene is TRBJ2-3, the V gene TRBV28; D possibly uses TRBD1 or TRBD2 (5 bases each). V shed 5 bases and J shed 2 bases, with 23 bases lying between them. Germline CDR1 MDHEN, CDR2 SYDVKM. CDR3 size: 18 residues. In nucleotides, the CDR3 is TGTGCCAGCAGTAGCACCAGAAGCCGGGGCTCCTCCACAGATACGCAGTATTTT. Its translation is CASSSTRSRGSSTDTQYF.

The chain has TRBV30 and TRBJ2-3; TRBD2 matches 14 bases. The CDR3 runs 20 residues. Germline CDR1 reads GTSNPN; CDR2 reads SVGIG (reference sequence). The V and J ends lost 2 bases and 8 bases, in that order; junction bases with no gene match: 21. CDR3 protein: CAWSLFRIPTSGRGVGTQYF. The CDR3 nucleotides read TGTGCCTGGAGTCTTTTCAGGATACCGACTAGCGGGAGGGGGGTAGGTACGCAGTATTTT. The full variable domain, with the rest looked up from reference TRBV30 and TRBJ2-3, is SQTIHQWPATLVQPVGSPLSLECTVEGTSNPNLYWYRQAAGRGLQLLFYSVGIGQISSEVPQNLSASRPQDRQFILSSKKLLLSDSGFYLCAWSLFRIPTSGRGVGTQYFGPGTRLTVL.

The gene calls are TRBV5-4 and TRBJ2-4; 7 bases map to TRBD2. This CDR3 comprises 16 residues. The germline V gene has CDR1 SGHNT and CDR2 YYREEE (reference sequence). The V gene end was trimmed by 4 bases and the J gene end by 2 bases; junction bases not matched to a gene: 9. CDR3 bases: TGTGCCAGCAGCGGGGAAACGGGGGGTACCAAAAACATTCAGTACTTC. Translation: CASSGETGGTKNIQYF.

This chain connects TRBV5-1 to TRBJ2-5, with a possible D match to TRBD2 (6 bases). V was cut by 6 bases and J by 5 bases, with 17 bases left in between. The CDR3 extends over 14 amino acids. Germline CDR1 reads SGHRS; CDR2 reads YFSETQ. The CDR3, as DNA: TGCGCCAGCACTACCCACGGGGGTCGCGAGACCCAGTACTTC. Translation: CASTTHGGRETQYF.

This clone was counted only a few times. This chain uses TRBV10-3 with TRBJ2-3, with D tentatively TRBD1 (6 bases). Germline CDR1 reads ENHRY; CDR2 reads SYGVKD. V was shortened by 6 bases and J by 4 bases, with 17 bases between the two germline ends. CDR3 length: 15 amino acids. This chain's CDR3 is CAISADRREPDTQYF. CDR3 sequence (DNA): TGTGCCATCAGCGCCGACAGGCGCGAACCAGATACGCAGTATTTT.

This chain links TRBV29-1 with TRBJ1-2, with D maybe TRBD1 (5 bases). The germline gives CDR1 SQVTM, CDR2 ANQGSEA. V was clipped by 3 bases and J by 6 bases, with 20 bases between them. This CDR3 is 15 amino acids long. The CDR3 DNA reads TGCAGCGTTGAGTCCCCGGGGGGATGGAAGGATGGCTACACCTTC. It encodes CSVESPGGWKDGYTF.

This chain joins TRBV10-3 and TRBJ2-1, with TRBD2 matching 11 bases. The CDR3 is 15 residues long. Germline values: CDR1 ENHRY, CDR2 SYGVKD. Unmatched junction bases numbered 5, after V lost 6 bases and J lost 4 bases. CDR3 amino acids: CAISDGTSGYNEQFF. The CDR3 DNA reads as TGTGCCATCAGCGACGGGACTAGCGGTTACAATGAGCAGTTCTTC.